This T cell receptor beta chain was sequenced during a study of early T cells in non-severe SARS-CoV-2 infection. Study conclusions and caveats: Matching against VDJdb likely underestimated virus-specific expansions, favoring anti-spike CD8.

This CDR3 spans 11 amino acids. Germline V lookup: CDR1 SQVTM, CDR2 ANQGSEA. Trimming cost V 6 bases and J 6 bases, with 8 bases left between them. A remark on this clonotype: Its antigen is undetermined.

Unique molecular identifiers were added to individual cDNA molecules. TCRdb fed the 5' RACE reads into MiXCR, producing one record per CDR3 protein. Of 85,000 to 100,000 distinct CDR3 sequences listed, roughly 13% are singletons. The chain couples TRBV29-1 to TRBJ1-4; D is unresolved. This clonotype originated in an adult who was a healthcare worker with PCR-confirmed SARS-CoV-2 infection or an uninfected control (not recorded which). The sequencing sample was made of whole blood. CDR3 nucleotides: TGCAGCGTCCATCGGGATGAAAAACTGTTTTTT. It translates to CSVHRDEKLFF.